The rows below give T cell receptor beta chains drawn from one sample of a study of blood T cell repertoires in COVID-19. Profiling relied on immunoSEQ multiplex PCR, and the TCRdb table lists in-frame clones only, not all of them. The sample shows 250,000 to 300,000 clones, around four fifths of them seen only once. The material sequenced was peripheral blood. The receptor set was obtained from a man of 80 years or more with acute or convalescent COVID-19. Both conserved end residues are part of each CDR3. D genes are given only for firm matches. Part of the rows lack a size; the others show once, few, many or a class for expanded clones.

NA,TRBJ2-1,TRBV7-2,NA,CASSLAASNNEQFF,TGTGCCAGCAGCTTAGCGGCTAGCAACAATGAGCAGTTCTTC
TRBD1,TRBJ2-7,TRBV5-1,NA,CASSLAGTGMYEQYF,TGCGCCAGCAGCTTGGCCGGGACAGGGATGTACGAGCAGTACTTC
TRBD1,TRBJ2-6,TRBV4-1,NA,CASSQDRDRVRSGANVLTF,TGCGCCAGCAGCCAAGATCGGGACAGGGTTCGCTCTGGGGCCAACGTCCTGACTTTC
TRBD1,TRBJ1-3,TRBV5-6,NA,CASSSGQGFSDTIYF,TGTGCCAGCAGCTCGGGACAGGGGTTTAGCGACACCATATATTTT
NA,TRBJ1-5,TRBV19,once,CASSISGMEPQHF,TGTGCCAGTAGTATTTCCGGTATGGAGCCCCAGCATTTT
NA,TRBJ1-1,TRBV4-1,few,CASSQSLLTGFTEAFF,TGCGCCAGCAGTCAAAGTCTACTGACAGGTTTCACTGAAGCTTTCTTT
NA,TRBJ2-5,TRBV30,NA,CAWSVQNTETQYF,TGTGCCTGGAGTGTGCAGAATACGGAGACCCAGTACTTC
TRBD2,TRBJ2-7,TRBV7-2,NA,CASSYDSRTSAYEQYF,TGTGCCAGCAGCTACGACAGCCGGACTAGCGCATACGAGCAGTACTTC
TRBD2,TRBJ2-1,TRBV15,many,CATSIRSSGRSYNEQFF,TGTGCCACCAGCATCCGATCTAGCGGGAGATCCTACAATGAGCAGTTCTTC
TRBD2,TRBJ2-3,TRBV29-1,NA,CSVEDGLGKASDTQYF,TGCAGCGTTGAAGATGGACTAGGAAAGGCCTCAGATACGCAGTATTTT
TRBD1,TRBJ1-2,TRBV30,NA,CAWSRSRSGTGANYGYTF,TGTGCCTGGAGCCGTAGTCGATCCGGGACAGGAGCTAACTATGGCTACACCTTC
NA,TRBJ2-7,TRBV27,NA,CASGLRAGYSYEQYF,TGTGCCAGCGGCCTTCGGGCAGGGTACAGCTACGAGCAGTACTTC
NA,TRBJ1-1,TRBV28,NA,CASILGGEAFF,TGTGCCAGCATATTAGGGGGAGAGGCTTTCTTT
TRBD1,TRBJ1-1,TRBV29-1,once,CSVEGTGGPRRNSEAFF,TGCAGCGTTGAGGGGACAGGGGGGCCGAGGAGGAACTCTGAAGCTTTCTTT
TRBD2,TRBJ2-1,TRBV18,NA,CASSPFLSGDNEQFF,TGTGCCAGCTCACCGTTCTTAAGCGGGGACAATGAGCAGTTCTTC
TRBD2,TRBJ2-7,TRBV28,few,CASSGSGGVSYEQYF,TGTGCCAGCAGTGGCAGCGGGGGGGTTAGCTACGAGCAGTACTTC
TRBD2,TRBJ2-3,TRBV28,NA,CASSLAGGVDTQYF,TGTGCCAGCAGTTTAGCGGGGGGTGTGGATACGCAGTATTTT
TRBD2,TRBJ2-5,TRBV5-1,NA,CASSLVASGQETQYF,TGCGCCAGCAGCTTGGTAGCTAGCGGGCAAGAGACCCAGTACTTC
NA,TRBJ2-5,TRBV11-2,once,CASSLAFRETQYF,TGTGCCAGCAGCTTGGCATTCCGCGAGACCCAGTACTTC
TRBD1,TRBJ2-2,TRBV7-2,NA,CASSRDRGNTGELFF,TGTGCCAGCAGCCGGGACAGGGGGAACACCGGGGAGCTGTTTTTT
NA,TRBJ2-3,TRBV11-2,NA,CASSLGDTNTDTQYF,TGTGCCAGCAGCTTAGGTGACACCAACACAGATACGCAGTATTTT
TRBD1,TRBJ2-1,TRBV9,NA,CASSVGDSSYNEQFF,TGTGCCAGCAGCGTAGGGGACAGCTCCTACAATGAGCAGTTCTTC
NA,TRBJ1-3,TRBV5-4,NA,CASSDGASSGNTIYF,TGTGCCAGCAGCGATGGGGCGAGCTCTGGAAACACCATATATTTT
NA,TRBJ2-7,TRBV15,NA,CATSRAAGLNEQYF,TGTGCCACCAGCAGAGCGGCGGGGCTCAACGAGCAGTACTTC
TRBD1,TRBJ2-7,TRBV18,NA,CASSPGTGGGYEQYF,TGTGCCAGCTCACCTGGGACAGGAGGAGGGTACGAGCAGTACTTC
TRBD1,TRBJ1-2,TRBV27,NA,CASSEGQGENYGYTF,TGTGCCAGCAGTGAGGGACAGGGGGAAAACTATGGCTACACCTTC
TRBD2,TRBJ2-5,TRBV28,NA,CASSQASGGQETQYF,TGTGCCAGCAGCCAGGCTAGCGGGGGTCAGGAGACCCAGTACTTC
NA,TRBJ1-6,TRBV3-1/TRBV3-2,NA,CASREDGLYSPLHF,TGTGCCAGCAGGGAGGACGGATTGTATTCACCCCTCCACTTT
NA,TRBJ1-2,TRBV28,NA,CASTEGSVHYGYTF,TGTGCCAGCACCGAAGGGAGCGTACACTATGGCTACACCTTC
NA,TRBJ2-7,TRBV2,NA,CATASGFEQYF,TGTGCCACCGCGTCAGGATTCGAGCAGTACTTC
TRBD1,TRBJ2-5,TRBV30,NA,CAWSVGTGETQYF,TGTGCCTGGAGTGTAGGGACAGGAGAAACCCAGTACTTC
NA,TRBJ1-4,TRBV30,NA,CAWSGRVEKLFF,TGTGCCTGGAGTGGCAGGGTTGAAAAACTGTTTTTT
NA,TRBJ1-1,TRBV5-1,NA,CASSTGANTEAFF,TGCGCCAGCAGTACGGGAGCGAACACTGAAGCTTTCTTT
NA,TRBJ2-5,TRBV28,NA,CASREQGEETQYF,TGTGCCAGCAGAGAACAGGGAGAAGAGACCCAGTACTTC
NA,TRBJ1-3,TRBV5-1,NA,CASSLTGGDSGNTIYF,TGCGCCAGCAGCTTGACCGGGGGGGACTCTGGAAACACCATATATTTT
TRBD1,TRBJ2-7,TRBV25-1,NA,CASSGAGGEQYF,TGTGCCAGCAGTGGCGCAGGGGGCGAGCAGTACTTC
NA,TRBJ2-1,TRBV30,NA,CALRGSSYNEQFF,TGTGCCTTAAGGGGAAGCTCCTACAATGAGCAGTTCTTC
NA,TRBJ1-1,TRBV30,NA,CAWSVGGTRTEAFF,TGTGCCTGGAGTGTTGGGGGGACGCGGACTGAAGCTTTCTTT
NA,TRBJ2-5,TRBV2,NA,CASKGEETQYF,TGTGCCAGCAAGGGAGAAGAGACCCAGTACTTC
NA,TRBJ1-1,TRBV7-3,NA,CASSLIPGGTEAFF,TGTGCCAGCAGCTTAATCCCGGGGGGCACTGAAGCTTTCTTT
TRBD2,TRBJ2-1,TRBV5-4,NA,CASSSGGNEQFF,TGTGCCAGCAGCTCGGGGGGCAATGAGCAGTTCTTC
NA,TRBJ1-3,TRBV30,NA,CAWADDSGNTIYF,TGTGCCTGGGCAGATGACTCTGGAAACACCATATATTTT
NA,TRBJ1-2,TRBV18,NA,CASSPIGGANYGYTF,TGTGCCAGCTCACCGATCGGGGGAGCTAACTATGGCTACACCTTC
NA,TRBJ2-2,TRBV29-1,NA,CSVEEEGSGHTGELFF,TGCAGCGTTGAAGAGGAGGGTAGCGGCCACACCGGGGAGCTGTTTTTT
TRBD2,TRBJ2-1,TRBV18,NA,CASSPPGGVVVHEQFF,TGTGCCAGCTCACCTCCGGGGGGGGTAGTTGTGCATGAGCAGTTCTTC
TRBD1,TRBJ1-2,TRBV10-2,NA,CATGKGQNYGYTF,TGCGCCACCGGTAAGGGACAGAACTATGGCTACACCTTC
TRBD2,TRBJ2-5,TRBV27,once,CASSLFGTTPETQYF,TGTGCCAGCAGTTTATTTGGGACTACCCCAGAGACCCAGTACTTC
TRBD2,TRBJ2-6,TRBV11-3,NA,CASSPREGEGDGANVLTF,TGTGCCAGCAGCCCCCGGGAGGGAGAGGGCGATGGGGCCAACGTCCTGACTTTC
NA,TRBJ1-5,TRBV4-1,NA,CASSQDPAGVESNQPQHF,TGCGCCAGCAGCCAAGACCCGGCAGGGGTAGAGAGCAATCAGCCCCAGCATTTT
NA,TRBJ2-2,TRBV2,NA,CASTIWQATGELFF,TGTGCCAGCACTATTTGGCAGGCCACCGGGGAGCTGTTTTTT
NA,TRBJ2-5,TRBV19,NA,CASRSRVQETQYF,TGTGCCAGTAGATCACGGGTCCAAGAGACCCAGTACTTC
TRBD1,TRBJ1-5,TRBV18,NA,CASSDGTVYSNQPQHF,TGTGCCAGCTCAGACGGGACAGTTTATAGCAATCAGCCCCAGCATTTT
NA,TRBJ2-7,TRBV3-1/TRBV3-2,NA,CASSNRRDLSYEQYF,TGTGCCAGCAGCAACAGACGAGACCTCTCCTACGAGCAGTACTTC
TRBD1,TRBJ2-1,TRBV10-3,NA,CAISEFGTDFNEQFF,TGTGCCATCAGTGAGTTTGGGACAGATTTCAATGAGCAGTTCTTC
TRBD1,TRBJ1-1,TRBV5-1,once,CASRTGGNTEAFF,TGCGCCAGCAGGACAGGGGGGAACACTGAAGCTTTCTTT
NA,TRBJ1-3,TRBV2,few,CASGEQSSGNTIYF,TGTGCCAGCGGGGAGCAAAGCTCTGGAAACACCATATATTTT
NA,TRBJ1-1,TRBV9,NA,CASSVEGNTEAFF,TGTGCCAGCAGCGTCGAGGGGAACACTGAAGCTTTCTTT
TRBD1,TRBJ1-5,TRBV4-1,NA,CASSQDIDRVHGAQHF,TGCGCCAGCAGCCAAGATATAGACAGGGTACATGGAGCCCAGCATTTT
NA,TRBJ2-6,TRBV7-9,NA,CASGIWPPSGANVLTF,TGTGCCAGCGGCATCTGGCCTCCCTCTGGGGCCAACGTCCTGACTTTC